These 18 T cell receptor beta chains originate from one sample sequenced in a study of response to subunit inactivated influenza vaccine. TCRdb re-derived calls from the RT-PCR reads in MiXCR, one entry per CDR3 protein. The sample yields approximately 700,000 distinct CDR3 sequences, 11% to 15% seen once. This specimen consisted of PBMCs from blood, obtained less than 15 days before vaccination. All receptors derive from a man aged 50-59 years who received an inactivated influenza vaccine.

This clonotype was seen a few times. The chain recombines TRBV29-1 with TRBJ1-1; tentatively, D is TRBD1 (6 bases). V was cut by 7 bases and J by 2 bases, with 17 bases left in between. The CDR3 runs 14 residues. Germline assignment: CDR1 SQVTM and CDR2 ANQGSEA. The CDR3 sequence is CSADSGGANTEAFF. The CDR3 coding sequence is TGCAGCGCGGATTCTGGGGGGGCAAACACTGAAGCTTTCTTT.

This clonotype was picked up a small number of times. CDR3 DNA: TGTGCCATCAGCAAAACCGGGACAGGGGAGGCCGGGGAGCTGTTTTTT. Translation gives CAISKTGTGEAGELFF. V and J are TRBV10-3 and TRBJ2-2; TRBD1 matches at 10 bases. With V trimmed by 6 bases and J by 6 bases, 10 bases remained unmatched. Germline V lookup: CDR1 ENHRY, CDR2 SYGVKD. The CDR3 has 16 residues.

The chain joins TRBV20-1 to TRBJ1-4; D call uncertain. This CDR3 is built from 12 residues. V lost 6 bases, J lost 8 bases, and 13 bases lay in between. Germline V gives CDR1 DFQATT, CDR2 SNEGSKA (reference sequence). The DNA for the CDR3 is TGCAGTGCACGCCGCGGTCGGGAAAAACTGTTTTTT. Translation: CSARRGREKLFF.

The V call is TRBV6-5, the J call TRBJ2-7, with D possibly matching TRBD2 (6 bases). The V gene lost 6 bases and the J gene lost 2 bases, with 11 bases spanning the gap. Germline CDR1 is MNHEY and CDR2 is SVGAGI. The CDR3 contains 13 residues. CDR3 DNA sequence: TGTGCCAGCAGACTCGGGGGAGCCTACGAGCAGTACTTC. It translates to CASRLGGAYEQYF.

The chain uses TRBV7-2 and TRBJ1-2, with D unclear. The CDR3 extends over 14 amino acids. Trimming shortened V by 6 bases and J by 8 bases, and 19 bases separated the two germline ends. Germline values: CDR1 SGHTA, CDR2 FQGNSA. CDR3 sequence: CASRIGPESSGYTF. The CDR3 nucleotides read TGTGCCAGCAGGATAGGGCCGGAAAGCTCCGGCTACACCTTC.

The gene calls are TRBV7-6 and TRBJ2-3, with 8 nucleotides matching TRBD2. V shed 4 bases and J 4 bases; nucleotides not matched to a gene: 7. The CDR3 extends over 15 amino acids. CDR1 and CDR2 (germline): SGHVS, FNYEAQ. The DNA of the CDR3 is TGTGCCAGCAGCTCGAAAGCGGGAGATGCAGATACGCAGTATTTT. It codes for CASSSKAGDADTQYF.

The table lists this clonotype with a few counts. The chain links TRBV19 to TRBJ1-5, with D perhaps matching TRBD1 (6 bases). V was pared by 3 bases and J by 9 bases, with 15 bases between. The germline CDR1 and CDR2 sequences are LNHDA and SQIVND (reference sequence). The CDR3 totals 14 residues. The CDR3 DNA follows: TGTGCCAGTAGTATTGGACAGACTTACCCGCCCCAGCATTTT. It is translated as CASSIGQTYPPQHF.

The V call is TRBV6-5, the J call TRBJ2-1; tentative D call: TRBD2 (7 bases). CDR1 and CDR2 (germline): MNHEY, SVGAGI. V was shortened by 0 bases and J by 8 bases, with 17 bases between the two germline ends. CDR3 length equals 16 residues. DNA of the CDR3: TGTGCCAGCAGTTACTCCCTCTCCGGGGGGCTCTATGAGCAGTTCTTC. This translates into CASSYSLSGGLYEQFF.

The gene calls are TRBV5-1 and TRBJ2-2, with a weak D call TRBD2 (5 bases). From germline, CDR1 is SGHRS and CDR2 YFSETQ. The CDR3 spans 24 residues. The V and J ends lost 0 bases and 2 bases respectively, with 35 bases between them. This CDR3 reads CASSLVALSPSQTPTRLNTGELFF. CDR3 bases: TGCGCCAGCAGCTTGGTAGCGCTTAGTCCGTCTCAGACCCCCACTAGACTTAACACCGGGGAGCTGTTTTTT.

The chain recombines TRBV4-2 with TRBJ2-5, with 8 bases fitting TRBD1. The CDR3 loop spans 16 amino acids. The germline gives CDR1 LGHNA, CDR2 YNFKEQ. Germline trimming cut 2 bases from V and 2 bases from J; bases unmatched to any gene: 7. The CDR3 DNA follows: TGTGCCAGCAGCCAACAGTGGGACAGGCGGCAAGAGACCCAGTACTTC. As protein: CASSQQWDRRQETQYF.

This clonotype has a handful of counts. The chain combines TRBV11-2 with TRBJ2-3; 11 positions match TRBD2. CDR1 SGHAT and CDR2 FQNNGV come from the germline V gene. Trimming removed 2 bases from V and 4 bases from J; junction bases left unmatched: 14. The CDR3 is 19 amino acids. The CDR3 spells CASSLRSGALAGVADTQYF. Here the CDR3 DNA reads TGTGCCAGCAGCTTAAGGTCGGGGGCACTAGCGGGGGTAGCAGATACGCAGTATTTT.

This rearrangement joins TRBV4-1 to TRBJ1-4; 9 bases are a match to TRBD1. Trimming cost V 4 bases and J 5 bases; bases outside gene matches: 2. Germline assignment: CDR1 MGHRA and CDR2 YSYEKL. The CDR3 loop spans 14 amino acids. CDR3 residues: CASSRDRANEKLFF. Written as DNA, the CDR3 is TGCGCCAGCAGCCGGGACAGGGCGAATGAAAAACTGTTTTTT.

Ten or more counts support this clonotype. J is TRBJ2-2 and V is TRBV28, with D unclear. This CDR3 is 15 amino acids long. V dropped 5 bases and J dropped 2 bases, with 12 bases sitting between them. Germline values: CDR1 MDHEN, CDR2 SYDVKM. The CDR3 reads CASSVTGLNTGELFF. In nucleotides, the CDR3 is TGTGCCAGCAGTGTCACCGGGCTAAACACCGGGGAGCTGTTTTTT.

This clonotype was counted only a few times. V and J are TRBV7-8 and TRBJ1-2; 10 nucleotides line up with TRBD1. The V segment lost 5 bases and the J segment 4 bases; nucleotides outside the gene matches: 10. The CDR3 covers 16 residues. From germline, CDR1 is SGHVS and CDR2 FQNEAQ. The CDR3 loop reads CASSRDRGVRFYGYTF. The CDR3 bases are TGTGCCAGCAGCCGGGACAGGGGCGTACGTTTCTATGGCTACACCTTC.

This clonotype occurred many times. V usage is TRBV12-3 or TRBV12-4 and J usage is TRBJ2-2; D gene ambiguous. The germline V and J ends were trimmed by 3 bases and 2 bases, with 10 bases remaining between them. This CDR3 region has 15 residues. The CDR3 loop is CASSLRQANTGELFF. The CDR3 coding sequence is TGTGCCAGCAGTTTGAGGCAGGCAAACACCGGGGAGCTGTTTTTT.

In this sample, this clonotype turned up many times. V is TRBV7-9 and J is TRBJ1-2; no firm D call. Germline values: CDR1 SEHNR, CDR2 FQNEAQ (reference sequence). The CDR3 covers 15 residues. Deletions cut 3 bases from V and 8 bases from J, with 19 bases between. The chain's CDR3 is CASSFVAPRQGGYTF. Written as DNA, the CDR3 is TGTGCCAGCAGCTTCGTCGCTCCCCGACAAGGCGGCTACACCTTC.

There are a few counts of this clonotype. This chain joins TRBV20-1 and TRBJ2-1; 12 nucleotides align to TRBD2. Germline CDR1 is DFQATT and CDR2 is SNEGSKA (reference sequence). CDR3 length equals 15 residues. CDR3 residues: CSRTSGKMGPVEQFF. CDR3 bases: TGCTCCCGGACTAGCGGGAAAATGGGCCCGGTTGAGCAGTTCTTC.

The chain joins TRBV2 to TRBJ2-2; D remains unclear. V lost 0 bases, J lost 4 bases, and 6 bases lay in between. In germline, CDR1 is SNHLY, CDR2 FYNNEI. The CDR3 length is 14 residues. The CDR3 region has the DNA TGTGCCAGCAGTGAAGCATCAACCACCGGGGAGCTGTTTTTT. The encoded protein is CASSEASTTGELFF.